Below, 6 T cell receptor beta chains from the same sample are listed, as sequenced in a study of beta chain features in type 1 diabetes (dated by TCRdb to the late 2010s). The antigens for these receptors are not known. Libraries were prepared through the immunoSEQ multiplex PCR assay. The High Capacity cDNA Reverse Transcription Kit was used to reverse transcribe all of the isolated RNA, meaning that expressed TCRB transcripts were what got sequenced. TCRdb stores this immuneACCESS table with in-frame sequences only. Part of the clones is absent; in the studies checked, under half of the shortfall reflects unresolved V genes, and no reason is known for the rest. The sample records around 150,000 clones, roughly 60% of which are singletons. The ten largest make up roughly 0.092% of the sample. General study outcomes and caveats: In all four CD4+ subsets, TCRB CDR3 length was moderately but significantly shorter in type 1 diabetes patients.

Sequencing was performed on naive CD4+ T cells from blood. The sample's cell subset or site, from its label and the paper: true naive CD4+ T cells. These receptors all come from a man aged 30 to 45 with type 1 diabetes.

The chain uses TRBV25-1 and TRBJ1-1; D is unresolved. V dropped 8 bases and J dropped 11 bases, with 12 bases sitting between them. The CDR3 is 10 amino acids. Germline V gene data show CDR1 as MGHDK and CDR2 as SYGVNS. DNA for the CDR3: TGTGCCAGCGGCGGGAGGATGGCTTTCTTT. Translating it yields CASGGRMAFF. Based on the CDR3 plus reference TRBV25-1 and TRBJ1-1, the full variable domain is EADIYQTPRYLVIGTGKKITLECSQTMGHDKMYWYQQDPGMELHLIHYSYGVNSTEKGDLSSESTVSRIRTEHFPLTLESARPSHTSQYLCASGGRMAFFGQGTRLTVV.

On this clone itself: At the DNA level, this CDR3 is encoded by other sequences in the same sample as well. The rearrangement joins TRBV29-1 to TRBJ1-3; weak D call: TRBD1 (6 bases). V was cut by 6 bases and J by 0 bases, with 12 bases left in between. Per germline, CDR1 SQVTM and CDR2 ANQGSEA. CDR3 length: 14 residues. Here the CDR3 reads CSVQQGFSGNTIYF. Here the CDR3 DNA reads TGCAGCGTGCAACAGGGATTCTCTGGAAACACCATATATTTT.

J is TRBJ1-1 and V is TRBV29-1; D call uncertain. This CDR3 contains 11 residues. The germline V and J ends were trimmed by 4 bases and 1 base, with 4 bases remaining between them. CDR1 is SQVTM, CDR2 ANQGSEA, per germline. The chain's CDR3 is CSVGENTEAFF. The CDR3 DNA sequence: TGCAGCGTTGGAGAGAACACTGAAGCTTTCTTT.

The chain is built from TRBV29-1 and TRBJ2-2, with D perhaps TRBD1 (6 bases). V lost 6 bases and J lost 2, with 13 bases in between. Looked up from germline, CDR1 is SQVTM and CDR2 is ANQGSEA. The CDR3 sequence is 14 residues long. The CDR3: CSVTRTVNTGELFF. For the CDR3, the DNA is TGCAGCGTGACGAGGACAGTAAACACCGGGGAGCTGTTTTTT.

The chain recombines TRBV30 with TRBJ2-3; D is uncertain. V was pared by 5 bases and J by 2 bases, with 5 bases between. Germline-derived CDR1 and CDR2 are GTSNPN and SVGIG (reference sequence). The CDR3 loop spans 11 amino acids. CDR3 DNA sequence: TGTGCCTGGGGGGTCACAGATACGCAGTATTTT. This translates into CAWGVTDTQYF. The full variable domain, with the rest looked up from reference TRBV30 and TRBJ2-3, is SQTIHQWPATLVQPVGSPLSLECTVEGTSNPNLYWYRQAAGRGLQLLFYSVGIGQISSEVPQNLSASRPQDRQFILSSKKLLLSDSGFYLCAWGVTDTQYFGPGTRLTVL.

The rearrangement links TRBV7-2 to TRBJ2-5; maybe TRBD1 (7 bases). Germline CDR1 and CDR2: SGHTA and FQGNSA. The CDR3 runs to 13 residues. V lost 6 bases to trimming and J lost 5 bases, with 13 bases between them. In DNA, the CDR3 is TGTGCCAGCAGTACAGGGGAGGCGGAGACCCAGTACTTC. This codes for CASSTGEAETQYF.